These 2 T cell receptor beta chains came from one sample sequenced in a study of T-cell reconstitution after alpha-beta-depleted transplantation in children. The TCRbeta library was prepared with unique molecular identifiers. TCRdb redid the calling of the PCR reads with MiXCR, one entry per CDR3 protein. Of some 830,000 distinct CDR3 sequences in the sample, roughly 16% were seen once. This material consisted of PBMCs, mostly from graft donor cells, taken 360 days after TCRalphabeta/CD19-depleted stem cell transplant. All receptors derive from a male patient aged 10 to 17 who had a stem cell transplant for acute lymphoblastic leukemia, so the T cells may come from the graft donor.

V is TRBV4-1 and J is TRBJ1-2, with 9 bases matching TRBD1. Germline V gene data show CDR1 as MGHRA and CDR2 as YSYEKL. Trimming cost V 1 base and J 0 bases; bases outside gene matches: 12. The CDR3 spans 19 residues. The CDR3 coding sequence is TGCGCCAGCAGCCAAGTGGGGACAGGGTTTAGTCGGACTAACTATGGCTACACCTTC. Translating gives CASSQVGTGFSRTNYGYTF.

This CDR3 reads CASSINPTGGRIQPQHF. In DNA, the CDR3 is TGTGCCAGTAGTATAAATCCGACAGGGGGAAGGATTCAGCCCCAGCATTTT. The rearrangement links TRBV19 to TRBJ1-5; 9 bases match TRBD1. The germline V gene has CDR1 LNHDA and CDR2 SQIVND (reference sequence). J lost 6 bases, V lost 2 bases, and 11 bases had no gene match. This CDR3 contains 17 residues.